The present T cell receptor (beta chain) was sequenced within a study of blood T cell repertoires in COVID-19. At the level of the study: PBMCs, B-cell-depleted T cells, or T cells provided the cDNA or gDNA that made up the material.

In the study's own analysis: How many nucleated cells were present was estimated from reference gene primer amplification. Measured with immunoSEQ multiplex PCR; TCRdb has only the in-frame clones, and not every one. For V, J and clone size, that table is used; D and trimming come from the DNA. The data show tens of thousands of clones, around 80% seen once. Germline assignment: CDR1 MNHEY and CDR2 SVGAGI. Trimming cost V 6 bases and J 6 bases; bases outside gene matches: 11. The CDR3 has 15 amino acids. The sequenced sample consisted of peripheral blood. This rearrangement joins TRBV6-5 to TRBJ2-4, with 7 bases that match TRBD1. The source is a man older than 75 with acute or convalescent COVID-19. CDR3 coding DNA: TGTGCCAGCAGCGCCTCCGAAGCAGGGGGAAACATTCAGTACTTC. Translation: CASSASEAGGNIQYF.